The clone carrying this TCR beta chain occurred a few times. Antigen: not known. TCRdb re-called the PCR reads through MiXCR, storing one row per CDR3 protein. The table lists 460,000 or so distinct CDR3 sequences, around 23% of them singletons. This sample was included in a study of molecular identifiers for immune sequencing clone quantification. Germline V lookup: CDR1 MNHEY, CDR2 SVGAGI. The V end was cut by 1 base, the J end by 7 bases, with 11 bases between. The length of the CDR3 is 13 residues. Study-level findings and limits: Naive cells had under 1% of molecules in clones above 20 RNA copies, effectors over 98%.

Sequencing input: naive CD8+ T cells from blood, with Jurkat cell RNA spiked in. Noted subset: FACS-sorted CD8+CD4-CCR7+CD45RA+ naive T cells. The clonotype comes from a human donor in good health. Some libraries in this study had Jurkat cell RNA spiked in. The rearrangement joins TRBV6-5 to TRBJ2-7; no reliable D call. The CDR3: CASSYFPGGEQYF. CDR3 sequence (DNA): TGTGCCAGCAGTTACTTCCCGGGTGGGGAGCAGTACTTC.